The sequence of this T cell receptor (beta chain) was determined in a study of cytomegalovirus exposure and HLA in healthy donors. Comment on this clone: Its target is unknown.

The CDR3 sequence is 14 residues long. Deletions cut 5 bases from V and 5 bases from J, with 15 bases between. Germline V CDR1 and CDR2: SGHVS, FNYEAQ. Assay used: immunoSEQ multiplex PCR; TCRdb lists only in-frame clones, some missing. The data hold 100,000 or so clones, with about 90% observed a single time. Study outcomes and limitations: TCR clusters originating in the first cohort tended to co-occur in the 100 to 150 validation repertoires, according to a later analysis. Some public TCRs appeared in many individuals, while most sequences were rare.

This chain connects TRBV7-6 to TRBJ1-1, with D perhaps TRBD1 (6 bases). Sequenced input: PBMCs. This receptor was obtained from a man aged 18 to 35 in good health and CMV-seropositive. DNA of the CDR3: TGTGCCAGCAGCAAAACAGGGATTGGTACTGAAGCTTTCTTT. Translated: CASSKTGIGTEAFF.